This TCR beta chain was captured in a study of cytomegalovirus exposure and HLA in healthy donors. Study conclusions and caveats: Segments of the TCR beta V type were, in most cases, productive about 90% or about 30% of the time in an earlier analysis.

A multiplex PCR was run with 60 Vbeta primers and 13 Jbeta primers. Sequencing used immunoSEQ multiplex PCR; TCRdb keeps in-frame clones, though not all of them. This listing includes roughly 70,000 clones. In the case of this clone: The target antigen is unknown.

The germline V gene encodes CDR1 MDHEN and CDR2 SYDVKM. V lost 8 bases, J lost 5 bases, and 13 bases lay in between. The CDR3 sequence is 13 residues long. The V call is TRBV28, the J call TRBJ1-5, with D perhaps matching TRBD1 (5 bases). The sequencing input was PBMCs. This sequence originates from a female donor in good health and CMV-seropositive. CDR3 sequence (DNA): TGTGCCAGCTTGTCGACAGTTTATCAGCCCCAGCATTTT. Its protein is CASLSTVYQPQHF. Combining the CDR3 with reference TRBV28 and TRBJ1-5 gives the whole variable domain DVKVTQSSRYLVKRTGEKVFLECVQDMDHENMFWYRQDPGLGLRLIYFSYDVKMKEKGDIPEGYSVSREKKERFSLILESASTNQTSMYLCASLSTVYQPQHFGDGTRLSIL.